The table lists the clone carrying this T cell receptor beta chain with many counts. This entry belongs to a study of early T cells in non-severe SARS-CoV-2 infection. Trimming cost V 1 base and J 4 bases, with 8 bases left between them. The CDR3 contains 14 residues. Via MiXCR, TCRdb re-called the 5' RACE reads, giving one row per CDR3 protein. In the table there are some 71,000 distinct CDR3 sequences, 11% of which are singletons. The V and J genes are TRBV12-3 or TRBV12-4 and TRBJ2-1; D gene uncertain. The sequences come from whole blood, collected at baseline. This clonotype was sampled from an adult who was a healthcare worker with PCR-confirmed SARS-CoV-2 infection or an uninfected control (not recorded which). The CDR3 nucleotides read TGTGCCAGCAGTTTAGATGGCATTTACAATGAGCAGTTCTTC. As protein: CASSLDGIYNEQFF.